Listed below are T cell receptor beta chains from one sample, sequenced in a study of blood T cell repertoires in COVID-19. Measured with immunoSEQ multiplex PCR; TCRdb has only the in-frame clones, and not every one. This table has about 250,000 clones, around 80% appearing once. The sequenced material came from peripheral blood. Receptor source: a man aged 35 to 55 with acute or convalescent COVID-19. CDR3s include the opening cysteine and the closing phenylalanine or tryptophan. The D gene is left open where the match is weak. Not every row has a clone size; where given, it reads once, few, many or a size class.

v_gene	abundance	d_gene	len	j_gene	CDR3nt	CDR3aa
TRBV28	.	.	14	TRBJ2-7	TGTGCCAGCAGTTTTGCGGGGCTGATCTACGAGCAGTACTTC	CASSFAGLIYEQYF
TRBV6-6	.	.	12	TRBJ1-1	TGTGCCAGCAGTCTACAGGGAGCCGCAGCTTTCTTT	CASSLQGAAAFF
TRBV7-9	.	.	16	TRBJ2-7	TGTGCCAGCAGCCCAGGACTGAACGGGCTCTCCTACGAGCAGTACTTC	CASSPGLNGLSYEQYF
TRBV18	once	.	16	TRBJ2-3	TGTGCCAGCTCATCCGCCAGGGGCGAAATTACAGATACGCAGTATTTT	CASSSARGEITDTQYF
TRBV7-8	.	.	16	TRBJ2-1	TGTGCCAGCCTTCTCGCAGGCGCGGGGAACTACAATGAGCAGTTCTTC	CASLLAGAGNYNEQFF
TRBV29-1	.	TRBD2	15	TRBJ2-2	TGCAGCGTTGATTCGGGGAGGGCGAACACCGGGGAGCTGTTTTTT	CSVDSGRANTGELFF
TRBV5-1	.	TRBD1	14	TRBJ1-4	TGCGCCAGCAGCCCGGGACAGCGACCTGAAAAACTGTTTTTT	CASSPGQRPEKLFF
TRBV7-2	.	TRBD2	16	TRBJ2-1	TGTGCCAGCAGCCCGACGGGACTAGGCCTTTGGGATGAGCAGTTCTTC	CASSPTGLGLWDEQFF
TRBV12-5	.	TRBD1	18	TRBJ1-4	TGTGCTAGTGGCCTCCCCCGCGGGACAGGGGCCGTTAATGAAAAACTGTTTTTT	CASGLPRGTGAVNEKLFF
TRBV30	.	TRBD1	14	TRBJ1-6	TGTGCCTGGAGTGTACGACAGGGGGCCTCACCCCTCCACTTT	CAWSVRQGASPLHF
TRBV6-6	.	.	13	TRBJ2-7	TGTGCCAGCAGTTACACTGATAAAAGCGAGCAGTACTTC	CASSYTDKSEQYF